These T cell receptor beta chains were read from a single sample in a study of cytomegalovirus exposure and HLA in healthy donors. Data came from immunoSEQ multiplex PCR; TCRdb stores just in-frame clones and leaves some out. The repertoire holds approximately 150,000 clones, roughly 78% seen once, with around 3% in the top ten. The specimen sequenced was PBMCs. Receptors originate from a female donor in good health and CMV-seronegative. Both conserved end residues are part of each CDR3. The D gene is left open where the match is weak. Clone size, where shown, is once, few, many, or a class for clones that have expanded.

v_gene	d_gene	j_gene	abundance	CDR3aa	CDR3nt
TRBV7-9	TRBD1	TRBJ2-1	-	CASSPKEGDRGIWNEQFF	TGTGCCAGCAGCCCGAAGGAGGGGGACAGGGGGATTTGGAATGAGCAGTTCTTC
TRBV2	TRBD1	TRBJ1-2	-	CASRDRGGYGYPF	TGTGCCAGCAGGGACAGGGGTGGCTATGGCTACCCCTTC
TRBV30	-	TRBJ2-2	-	CAFFTGELFF	TGTGCCTTCTTCACCGGGGAGCTGTTTTTT
TRBV9	TRBD1	TRBJ2-2	-	CASSHHRGSFDGELFF	TGTGCCAGCAGCCACCACAGGGGGAGTTTTGACGGGGAGCTGTTTTTT
TRBV21-1	-	TRBJ2-6	-	CASSSWTVARVSGANVLTF	TGTGCCAGCAGCTCATGGACAGTCGCGCGGGTCTCTGGGGCCAACGTCCTGACTTTC
TRBV5-4	-	TRBJ2-4	-	CASSLEGGNIQYF	TGTGCCAGCAGCTTGGAGGGGGGGAACATTCAGTACTTC
TRBV7-2	-	TRBJ1-3	-	CASSLAHSSGNTIYF	TGTGCCAGCAGCTTAGCGCATAGCTCTGGAAACACCATATATTTT
TRBV27	-	TRBJ1-5	few	CASRGGLNQPQHF	TGTGCCAGCCGTGGGGGCCTGAATCAGCCCCAGCATTTT
TRBV7-2	TRBD2	TRBJ2-7	-	CASSLGSGGASYEQYF	TGTGCCAGCAGCTTGGGTAGCGGGGGGGCCTCCTACGAGCAGTACTTC
TRBV6-1	TRBD1	TRBJ2-3	once	CASRQTGVSDTQYF	TGTGCCAGCAGACAGACAGGGGTATCAGATACGCAGTATTTT
TRBV7-9	-	TRBJ1-5	-	CASSSSSGSGNQPQHF	TGTGCCAGCAGCTCCAGTTCGGGTAGTGGCAATCAGCCCCAGCATTTT
TRBV11-3	TRBD2	TRBJ2-1	-	CASSLAGVNNEQFF	TGTGCCAGCAGCCTAGCGGGGGTGAACAATGAGCAGTTCTTC
TRBV28	-	TRBJ2-3	-	CAVDAGSTDTQYF	TGTGCTGTCGATGCGGGAAGCACAGATACGCAGTATTTT
TRBV7-3	TRBD1	TRBJ2-6	-	CASSSSGTGDLSGANVLTF	TGTGCCAGCAGCTCCTCCGGGACAGGGGACCTCTCTGGGGCCAACGTCCTGACTTTC
TRBV10-1	-	TRBJ2-1	-	CASSDRVGGFSYNEQFF	TGCGCCAGCAGTGATCGGGTAGGGGGTTTCTCCTACAATGAGCAGTTCTTC
TRBV21-1	-	TRBJ2-2	-	CASSKGLDTRLAGSSINTGELFF	TGTGCCAGCAGCAAAGGGCTGGATACCAGACTAGCGGGATCATCTATAAACACCGGGGAGCTGTTTTTT
TRBV10-3	TRBD1	TRBJ2-7	-	CASMGQAYEQYF	TGTGCCAGCATGGGACAGGCCTACGAGCAGTACTTC
TRBV7-2	-	TRBJ1-2	once	CASSLAPATNYGYTF	TGTGCCAGCAGCTTAGCGCCAGCGACTAACTATGGCTACACCTTC
TRBV5-6	TRBD2	TRBJ2-3	-	CASSLPSGDTQYF	TGTGCCAGCAGCTTGCCTAGCGGAGATACGCAGTATTTT
TRBV11-2	TRBD1	TRBJ1-4	-	CASSTRYDRVNEKLFF	TGTGCCAGCAGCACACGTTATGACAGGGTAAATGAAAAACTGTTTTTT
TRBV5-1	-	TRBJ2-1	few	CASSLTRTGTQLPNEQFF	TGCGCCAGCAGCTTGACCCGGACCGGGACACAACTACCCAATGAGCAGTTCTTC
TRBV19	-	TRBJ1-2	-	CASSRDLRNYGYTF	TGTGCCAGTAGTAGGGACTTGAGGAACTATGGCTACACCTTC
TRBV5-1	TRBD2	TRBJ2-6	-	CASSLGLAGVLYTVLTF	TGCGCCAGCAGCTTGGGACTAGCGGGAGTCCTGTATACTGTCCTGACTTTC
TRBV28	-	TRBJ1-2	-	CASSLETRGGYTF	TGTGCCAGCAGTTTAGAGACCAGGGGTGGCTACACCTTC
TRBV11-2	-	TRBJ1-3	-	CASSPGQWKDTIYF	TGTGCCAGCAGCCCGGGACAATGGAAGGACACCATATATTTT
TRBV5-6	TRBD2	TRBJ2-7	-	CASSDAGGGEQYF	TGTGCCAGCAGCGATGCGGGGGGGGGCGAGCAGTACTTC
TRBV7-6	-	TRBJ2-7	few	CASSLRSGDEQYF	TGTGCCAGCAGCTTACGGTCCGGAGACGAGCAGTACTTC
TRBV6-7	TRBD1	TRBJ2-3	-	CASSYGTGITDTQYF	TGTGCCAGCAGTTACGGGACAGGGATAACAGATACGCAGTATTTT
TRBV7-3	-	TRBJ2-3	few	CASSFWGNPTDTQYF	TGTGCCAGCAGCTTCTGGGGCAACCCCACAGATACGCAGTATTTT
TRBV6-5	TRBD2	TRBJ2-3	-	CASSPSGGGPTQYF	TGTGCCAGCAGTCCCTCGGGGGGGGGCCCTACGCAGTATTTT
TRBV7-9	-	TRBJ2-1	-	CASSPGRSTQFF	TGTGCCAGCAGCCCCGGGAGATCCACCCAGTTCTTC
TRBV7-9	TRBD1	TRBJ1-6	-	CASSLTTGGDSPLHF	TGTGCCAGCAGCTTAACGACAGGGGGAGATTCACCCCTCCACTTT